These T cell receptor beta chains were read from a single sample in a study of T cells after posttransplantation cyclophosphamide. Repertoires were generated with immunoSEQ multiplex PCR, while TCRdb's copy carries only in-frame clones and drops some. Observed in the sample are around 44,000 clones, none of them singletons. Sample: PBMCs. The receptors shown here come from a man aged 35-49 years in good health, CMV-negative, and a related stem cell transplant donor. CDR3s include the opening cysteine and the closing phenylalanine or tryptophan. A D gene is named only where the DNA matches it firmly.

TRBJ2-7	TRBV6-6	NA	CASSYSARVDEQYF
TRBJ1-2	TRBV11-2	TRBD1	CASRPTGGLFNYGYTF
TRBJ1-3	TRBV7-7	NA	CASSFFSVRTIYF
TRBJ1-2	TRBV19	TRBD1	CASTVPGGYGYTF
TRBJ2-3	TRBV7-9	TRBD1	CASSLAGRGLYTDTQYF
TRBJ1-5	TRBV5-6	TRBD1	CASSPGQGNQPQHF
TRBJ2-1	TRBV7-3	TRBD2	CASSSGLAGFDEQFF
TRBJ1-2	TRBV5-6	TRBD1	CASSSPGQGRGYTF
TRBJ1-3	TRBV18	NA	CASSRTGNSGNTIYF
TRBJ1-2	TRBV14	NA	CASSPHGGVTNYGYTF
TRBJ2-1	TRBV19	NA	CASSPPQEETVYNEQFF
TRBJ1-5	TRBV4-1	NA	CASSQDTDSNQPQHF
TRBJ2-5	TRBV19	TRBD2	CASSVPSGRAMGQETQYF
TRBJ2-1	TRBV7-9	TRBD2	CASSYPRVGAGGYNEQFF
TRBJ1-6	TRBV7-2	NA	CASSPPPAGGRSPLHF
TRBJ1-5	TRBV19	TRBD1	CASKTTGENSNQPQHF
TRBJ2-6	TRBV6-6	TRBD2	CASSQKGLAATNVLTF
TRBJ2-2	TRBV19	TRBD1	CASSRTGGTGELFF
TRBJ2-5	TRBV28	NA	CASSVDTQETQYF
TRBJ1-2	TRBV5-1	TRBD1	CASSGGQGADYGYTF
TRBJ2-2	TRBV19	NA	CASTLPPGVANTGELFF
TRBJ2-2	TRBV7-2	TRBD2	CASSLAGGVRNTGELFF
TRBJ2-1	TRBV5-4	TRBD2	CASSNRLSGRSSYNEQFF
TRBJ1-3	TRBV19	NA	CASSRTVVHSGNTIYF
TRBJ2-1	TRBV7-2	TRBD1	CASSPGQGKFSSYNEQFF
TRBJ1-2	TRBV9	NA	CASSVDLGASVDGYTF
TRBJ1-2	TRBV7-8	NA	CASSLESGGRNFGYTF
TRBJ2-5	TRBV18	TRBD1	CASSPPTDRARETQYF
TRBJ2-3	TRBV11-1	NA	CASSLAGGPTQYF
TRBJ2-7	TRBV6-1	NA	CASSEAWDTYEQYF
TRBJ1-2	TRBV5-4	TRBD1	CASNVGTGQTNYGYTF
TRBJ2-1	TRBV5-1	TRBD2	CASSLASGSVGEQFF
TRBJ2-3	TRBV27	TRBD1	CASSPRLGGADTQYF
TRBJ2-1	TRBV6-4	NA	CASSDDQDSYNEQFF
TRBJ1-5	TRBV25-1	NA	CASSEPAGYRYPNQPQHF
TRBJ1-1	TRBV30	NA	CAWSPGENTEAFF
TRBJ2-1	TRBV11-2	NA	CASSYTGIRSYNEQFF
TRBJ2-5	TRBV18	NA	CASSPRQGLQETQYF
TRBJ2-1	TRBV5-5	TRBD2	CASSTLAGGRGEQFF
TRBJ2-1	TRBV2	NA	CASKATRPYNEQFF
TRBJ2-3	TRBV9	TRBD1	CASSLVQGRDTQYF
TRBJ2-5	TRBV6-5	TRBD2	CASRSSGVQETQYF
TRBJ2-3	TRBV9	NA	CASSVDTTGRPTDTQYF
TRBJ2-5	TRBV6-1	NA	CASSEYSRETQYF
TRBJ2-5	TRBV5-1	TRBD2	CASSPGTSGGETQYF
TRBJ2-5	TRBV18	TRBD2	CASRPLLAENQETQYF
TRBJ1-2	TRBV9	TRBD1	CASSVGTGGYYGYTF
TRBJ2-5	TRBV6-5	TRBD1	CASRATGEQETQYF
TRBJ2-3	TRBV5-6	NA	CASSLWAGADTQYF
TRBJ2-5	TRBV14	TRBD2	CASSQVGTSGTQETQYF
TRBJ2-7	TRBV6-1	TRBD2	CASRWTSGGEQYF
TRBJ1-2	TRBV10-3	NA	CAISEGEGRYGYTF
TRBJ2-3	TRBV27	TRBD1	CASSLSGQGSDTQYF
TRBJ2-7	TRBV7-7	TRBD2	CASSSRDYLYEQYF
TRBJ1-1	TRBV6-6	NA	CASEQPPNTEAFF
TRBJ2-5	TRBV6-1	TRBD2	CASSEPAGYQETQYF
TRBJ2-5	TRBV9	TRBD2	CASSVSDGREFGETQYF